This TCR beta chain was identified during a study of T cell responses to AZD1222 COVID-19 vaccine. The study's findings and limits: There were mostly white British donors and more females than males, and clonal diversity was possibly underestimated.

Profiling relied on immunoSEQ multiplex PCR, and the TCRdb table lists in-frame clones only, not all of them. Of about 130,000 clones listed, roughly 94% are singletons. On this clone itself: Its matching antigen is unknown.

Germline V gene lookup returns CDR1 SEHNR and CDR2 FQNEAQ (reference sequence). The CDR3 has 12 residues. After removal of 5 bases from V and 10 bases from J, the junction contained 6 bases not matched to a gene. Sequences were derived from peripheral blood, sampled on day 0 of AZD1222 vaccination. The sequence derives from an adult in good health. This chain uses TRBV7-9 with TRBJ2-5; TRBD1 agrees at 8 bases. The CDR3 DNA sequence: TGTGCCAGCAGCCCCCCCGACAGGGGCCAGTACTTC. It codes for CASSPPDRGQYF.